These T cell receptor beta chains were read from a single sample in a study of shared clonotypes between healthy human individuals. Sequencing was performed with immunoSEQ multiplex PCR; in TCRdb, only in-frame clones are kept and a portion is missing. This sample has around 1.4 million clones; 98% occur once, and the top ten carry about 0.34%. The sequencing input was naive CD4+ T cells sorted from blood. These receptor sequences come from a man aged 25 to 40 in good health. CDR3s include the opening cysteine and the closing phenylalanine or tryptophan. D genes are given only for firm matches. Size is stated for part of the rows, as once, few or many counts, or as a class when the clone is expanded.

v_call	clone_size	j_call	d_call	cdr3_nt	cdr3_aa
TRBV6-1	once	TRBJ1-5	.	TGTGCCAGCAGGGGGCGACTTAGCAATCAGCCCCAGCATTTT	CASRGRLSNQPQHF
TRBV7-3	.	TRBJ2-7	TRBD2	TGTGCCAGCAGTACAGCGGGAGAGTTGTTCGAGCAGTACTTC	CASSTAGELFEQYF
TRBV28	.	TRBJ2-1	TRBD2	TGTGCCAGCAGTTTATCCGGACTAGCGGGGTGGTACAATGAGCAGTTCTTC	CASSLSGLAGWYNEQFF
TRBV20-1	.	TRBJ1-2	.	TGCAGTGCCTCTGGCTGGGATGGCTACACCTTC	CSASGWDGYTF
TRBV19	.	TRBJ2-3	TRBD1	TGTGCCAGTAGTAGAGGACAGGGAAGTGGGACAGATACGCAGTATTTT	CASSRGQGSGTDTQYF
TRBV7-6	.	TRBJ2-7	.	TGTGCCAGCAGCCCCTCGGTAGCCGACGCCTACGAGCAGTACTTC	CASSPSVADAYEQYF
TRBV7-2	.	TRBJ2-7	.	TGTGCCAGCAGCTTAGTACCCTCCTACGAGCAGTACTTC	CASSLVPSYEQYF
TRBV18	once	TRBJ2-6	.	TGTGCCAGCTCACCAGTAACCGGGGCCAACGTCCTGACTTTC	CASSPVTGANVLTF
TRBV28	.	TRBJ2-5	.	TGTGCCAGCAGTCTTGGAACCAGGGGTAGGAAGACCCAGTACTTC	CASSLGTRGRKTQYF
TRBV4-1	.	TRBJ1-5	TRBD1	TGCGCCAGCAGCCAAGAAGGGACAGGGCCTCAGCATTTT	CASSQEGTGPQHF
TRBV9	.	TRBJ2-2	.	TGTGCCAGCAGCGTAGTTGTCCACACCGGGGAGCTGTTTTTT	CASSVVVHTGELFF
TRBV6-5	.	TRBJ1-2	.	TGTGCCAGCAGTCCTCGGACCCCCGGGTATTATGGCTACACCTTC	CASSPRTPGYYGYTF